Here is one T cell receptor (beta chain) with its context. The antigen remains unidentified. At one end the junction does not follow the germline gene, possibly because of a read error. These data belong to a study of post-analysis software for immune sequencing data. Study-level information: Progressive-relapsing, secondary progressive and relapsing-remitting multiple sclerosis were among the disease courses included.

The study's findings and limits: Strong co-clustering by F measure was evident for samples that had been prepared in the same batch. Multiple sclerosis patients showed significantly lower normalized Chao1 diversity than controls did.

The authors incorporated unique molecular identifiers into the TCR beta cDNA libraries. When about 0.9 to 11 million T cells were used, they gave a few hundred thousand cDNA molecules. TCRdb re-derived calls from the PCR reads in MiXCR, one entry per CDR3 protein. The repertoire holds fewer than 850,000 distinct CDR3 sequences, 30% seen once, with roughly 0.53% in the top ten. The receptor was derived from a girl aged 5 to 17 with multiple sclerosis. The sequenced sample was blood.

CDR3 amino acids: CVSSGGYEQFF. The CDR3 DNA follows: TGTGTCAGCAGCGGGGGGTATGAGCAGTTCTTC. This chain links TRBV7-8 with TRBJ2-1, with 9 bases aligning to TRBD2. The germline V gene has CDR1 SGHVS and CDR2 FQNEAQ. This CDR3 is 11 amino acids long. The whole variable domain, remainder taken from reference TRBV7-8 and TRBJ2-1, is GAGVSQSPRYKVAKRGQDVALRCDPISGHVSLFWYQQALGQGPEFLTYFQNEAQLDKSGLPSDRFFAERPEGSVSTLKIQRTQQEDSAVYLCVSSGGYEQFFGPGTRLTVL.